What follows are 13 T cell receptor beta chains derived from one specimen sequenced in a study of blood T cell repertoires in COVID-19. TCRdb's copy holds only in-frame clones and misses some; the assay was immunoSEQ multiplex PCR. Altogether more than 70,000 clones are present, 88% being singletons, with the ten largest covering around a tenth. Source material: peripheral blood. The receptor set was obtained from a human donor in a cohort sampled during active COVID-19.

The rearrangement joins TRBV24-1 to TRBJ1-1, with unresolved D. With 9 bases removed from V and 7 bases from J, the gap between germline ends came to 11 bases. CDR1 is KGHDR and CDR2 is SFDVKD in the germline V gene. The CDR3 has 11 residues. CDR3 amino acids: CATREAGEAFF. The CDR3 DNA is TGTGCCACCCGGGAGGCCGGTGAAGCTTTCTTT.

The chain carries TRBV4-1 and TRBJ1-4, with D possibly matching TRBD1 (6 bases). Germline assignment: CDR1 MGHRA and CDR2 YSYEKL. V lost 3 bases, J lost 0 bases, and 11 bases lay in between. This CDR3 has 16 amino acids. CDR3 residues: CASSHGGRATNEKLFF. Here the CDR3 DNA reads TGCGCCAGCAGCCATGGGGGCAGGGCAACTAATGAAAAACTGTTTTTT.

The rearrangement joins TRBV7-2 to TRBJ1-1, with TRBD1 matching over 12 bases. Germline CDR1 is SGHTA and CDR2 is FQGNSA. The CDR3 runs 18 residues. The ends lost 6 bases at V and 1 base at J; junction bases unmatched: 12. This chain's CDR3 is CASRIPGQGALRNTEAFF. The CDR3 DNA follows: TGTGCCAGCAGGATTCCGGGACAGGGGGCTTTGCGGAACACTGAAGCTTTCTTT.

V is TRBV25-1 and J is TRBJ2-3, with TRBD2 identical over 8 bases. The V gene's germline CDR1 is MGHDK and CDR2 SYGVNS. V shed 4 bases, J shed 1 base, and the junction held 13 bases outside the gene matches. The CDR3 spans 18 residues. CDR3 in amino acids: CASSGASGSTWGTDTQYF. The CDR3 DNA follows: TGTGCCAGCAGTGGAGCTAGCGGGTCGACTTGGGGCACAGATACGCAGTATTTT. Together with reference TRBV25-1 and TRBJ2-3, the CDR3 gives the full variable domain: EADIYQTPRYLVIGTGKKITLECSQTMGHDKMYWYQQDPGMELHLIHYSYGVNSTEKGDLSSESTVSRIRTEHFPLTLESARPSHTSQYLCASSGASGSTWGTDTQYFGPGTRLTVL.

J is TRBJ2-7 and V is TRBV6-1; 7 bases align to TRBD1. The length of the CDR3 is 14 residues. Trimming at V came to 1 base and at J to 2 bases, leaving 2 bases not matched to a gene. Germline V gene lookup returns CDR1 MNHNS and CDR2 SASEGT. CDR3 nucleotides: TGTGCCAGCAGTGAAGTGGGACAGACCTACGAGCAGTACTTC. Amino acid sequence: CASSEVGQTYEQYF.

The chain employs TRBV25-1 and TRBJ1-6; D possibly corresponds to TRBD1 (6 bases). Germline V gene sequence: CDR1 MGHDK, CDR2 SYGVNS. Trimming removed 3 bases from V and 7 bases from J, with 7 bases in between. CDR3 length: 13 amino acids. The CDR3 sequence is CASSDRGNSPLHF. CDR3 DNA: TGTGCCAGCAGTGATAGGGGGAATTCACCCCTCCACTTT.

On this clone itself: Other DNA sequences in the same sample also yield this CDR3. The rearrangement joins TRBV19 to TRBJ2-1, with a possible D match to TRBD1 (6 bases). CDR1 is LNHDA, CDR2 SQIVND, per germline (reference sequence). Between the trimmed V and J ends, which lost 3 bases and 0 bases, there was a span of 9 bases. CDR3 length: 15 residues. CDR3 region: CASSITGSSYNEQFF. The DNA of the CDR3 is TGTGCCAGTAGTATTACAGGGAGCTCCTACAATGAGCAGTTCTTC. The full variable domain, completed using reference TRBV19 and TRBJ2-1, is DGGITQSPKYLFRKEGQNVTLSCEQNLNHDAMYWYRQDPGQGLRLIYYSQIVNDFQKGDIAEGYSVSREKKESFPLTVTSAQKNPTAFYLCASSITGSSYNEQFFGPGTRLTVL.

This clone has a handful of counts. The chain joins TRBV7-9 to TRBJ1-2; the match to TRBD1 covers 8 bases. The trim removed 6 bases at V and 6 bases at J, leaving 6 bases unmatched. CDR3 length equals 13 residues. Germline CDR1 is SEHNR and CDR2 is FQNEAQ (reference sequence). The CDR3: CASRLDRGDGYTF. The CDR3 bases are TGTGCCAGCAGACTTGACAGGGGAGATGGCTACACCTTC.

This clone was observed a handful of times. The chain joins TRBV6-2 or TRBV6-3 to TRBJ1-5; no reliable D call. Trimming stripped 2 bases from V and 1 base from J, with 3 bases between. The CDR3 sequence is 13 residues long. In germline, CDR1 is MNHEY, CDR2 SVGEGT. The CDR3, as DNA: TGTGCCAGCAGTTACCTGAGCAATCAGCCCCAGCATTTT. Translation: CASSYLSNQPQHF.

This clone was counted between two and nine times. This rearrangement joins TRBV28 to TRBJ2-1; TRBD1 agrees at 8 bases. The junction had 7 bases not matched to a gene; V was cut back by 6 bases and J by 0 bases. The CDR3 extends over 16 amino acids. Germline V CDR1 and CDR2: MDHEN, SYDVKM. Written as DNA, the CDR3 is TGTGCCAGCAGCTCCTCCGGGACAGGCTCCTACAATGAGCAGTTCTTC. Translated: CASSSSGTGSYNEQFF.

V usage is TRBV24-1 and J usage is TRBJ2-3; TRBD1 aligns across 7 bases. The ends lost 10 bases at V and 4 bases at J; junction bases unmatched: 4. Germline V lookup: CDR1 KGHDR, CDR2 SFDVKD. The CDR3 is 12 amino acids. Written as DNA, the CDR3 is TGTGCCACGACAGGGTCGGCAGATACGCAGTATTTT. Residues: CATTGSADTQYF.

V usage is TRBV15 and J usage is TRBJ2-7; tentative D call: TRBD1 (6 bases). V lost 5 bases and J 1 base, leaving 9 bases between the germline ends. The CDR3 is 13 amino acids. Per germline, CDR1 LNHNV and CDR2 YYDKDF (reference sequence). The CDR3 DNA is TGTGCCACCAGCGCGGACAGATCCTACGAGCAGTACTTC. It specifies CATSADRSYEQYF.

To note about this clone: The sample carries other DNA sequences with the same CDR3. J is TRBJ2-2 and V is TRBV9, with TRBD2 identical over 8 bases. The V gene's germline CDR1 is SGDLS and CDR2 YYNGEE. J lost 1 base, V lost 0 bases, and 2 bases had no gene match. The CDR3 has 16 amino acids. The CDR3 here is CASSVGLAGNTGELFF. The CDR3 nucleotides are TGTGCCAGCAGCGTAGGCCTAGCGGGGAACACCGGGGAGCTGTTTTTT.